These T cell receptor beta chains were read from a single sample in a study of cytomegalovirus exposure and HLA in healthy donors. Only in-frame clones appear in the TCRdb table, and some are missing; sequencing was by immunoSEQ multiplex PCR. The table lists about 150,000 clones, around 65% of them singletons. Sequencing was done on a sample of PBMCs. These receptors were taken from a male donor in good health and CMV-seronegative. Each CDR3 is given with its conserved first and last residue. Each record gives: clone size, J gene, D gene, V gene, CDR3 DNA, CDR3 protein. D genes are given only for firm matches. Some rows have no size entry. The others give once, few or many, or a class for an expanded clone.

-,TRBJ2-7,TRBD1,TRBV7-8,TGTGCCAGCACCCGGGGAAACGCAGGGGGCTACGAGCAGTACTTC,CASTRGNAGGYEQYF
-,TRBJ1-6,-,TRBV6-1,TGTGCCAGCAAAACATCCTATAATTCACCCCTCCACTTT,CASKTSYNSPLHF
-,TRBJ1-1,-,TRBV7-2,TGTGCCAGCAGTACCCCAGGCTACACTGAAGCTTTCTTT,CASSTPGYTEAFF
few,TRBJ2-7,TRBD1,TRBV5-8,TGTGCCAGCAGATCCAGGGGGTCGGGGGAGCAGTACTTC,CASRSRGSGEQYF
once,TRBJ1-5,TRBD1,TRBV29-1,TGCAGCGTCTCCCTAGGACAGGGACATAGCAATCAGCCCCAGCATTTT,CSVSLGQGHSNQPQHF
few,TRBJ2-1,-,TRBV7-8,TGTGCCAGCACCCTGTCGGGGCGGGGCTCCTACAATGAGCAGTTCTTC,CASTLSGRGSYNEQFF
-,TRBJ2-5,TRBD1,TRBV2,TGTGCCAGCAGTGCTATAGGGACAGGTTGGGAGACCCAGTACTTC,CASSAIGTGWETQYF
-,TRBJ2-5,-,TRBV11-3,TGTGCCAGCAGCCTACGTAGGACAGAAGAGACCCAGTACTTC,CASSLRRTEETQYF
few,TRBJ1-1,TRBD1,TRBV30,TGTGCCTGGAGTGGACAGGGAACTTCCAGAGCTTTCTTT,CAWSGQGTSRAFF
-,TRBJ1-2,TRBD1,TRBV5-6,TGTGCCAGCAGCCCGGGACAGGGTGAGGTCGACACCTTC,CASSPGQGEVDTF
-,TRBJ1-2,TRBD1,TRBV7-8,TGTGCCAGCAGCGAAGACAGGGGGGGTGGCTACACCTTC,CASSEDRGGGYTF
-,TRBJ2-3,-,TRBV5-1,TGCGCCAGCAGCCTACAAACAGGGTCGGATACGCAGTATTTT,CASSLQTGSDTQYF
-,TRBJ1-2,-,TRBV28,TGTGCCAGCAGTTTTCGACAGCCGCCCTATGGCTACACCTTC,CASSFRQPPYGYTF
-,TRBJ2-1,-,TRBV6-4,TGTGCCAGCAGCTTACGGGACTCCGATGAGCAGTTCTTC,CASSLRDSDEQFF
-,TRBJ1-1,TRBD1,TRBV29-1,TGCAGCGTCAGGGGGCCAGAGAACACTGAAGCTTTCTTT,CSVRGPENTEAFF
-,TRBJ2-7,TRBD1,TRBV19,TGTGCCAGTAGTATCGGGCAGGGGGTGTTGTACGAGCAGTACTTC,CASSIGQGVLYEQYF